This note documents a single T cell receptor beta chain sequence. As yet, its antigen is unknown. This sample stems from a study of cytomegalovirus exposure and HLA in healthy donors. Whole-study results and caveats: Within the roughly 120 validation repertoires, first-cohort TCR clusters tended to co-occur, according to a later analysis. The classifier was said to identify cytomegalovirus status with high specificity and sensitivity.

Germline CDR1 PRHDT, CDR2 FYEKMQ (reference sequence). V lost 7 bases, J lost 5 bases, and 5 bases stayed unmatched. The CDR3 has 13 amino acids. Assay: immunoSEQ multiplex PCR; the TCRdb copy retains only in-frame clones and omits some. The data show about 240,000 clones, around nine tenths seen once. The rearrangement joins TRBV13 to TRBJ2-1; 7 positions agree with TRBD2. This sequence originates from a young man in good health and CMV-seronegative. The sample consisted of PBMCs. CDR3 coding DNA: TGTGCCAGCACCTCAAGCGGGAACAATGAGCAGTTCTTC. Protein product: CASTSSGNNEQFF.